This record covers a single T cell receptor beta chain. As yet, its antigen is unknown. Sequencing was performed with immunoSEQ multiplex PCR; in TCRdb, only in-frame clones are kept and a portion is missing. The data contain roughly 150,000 clones, around 90% of them singletons. Germline V gene data show CDR1 as MNHEY and CDR2 as SMNVEV (reference sequence). V was trimmed by 2 bases and J by 6 bases, leaving 19 bases between them. This CDR3 comprises 17 residues. The record originates from a study of cytomegalovirus exposure and HLA in healthy donors. The overall study: The same platform was used for the 120 validation repertoires and the 500 to 700 first-cohort repertoires, a later analysis reported. Study outcomes and limitations: It was found in a later analysis that first-cohort TCR clusters tended to co-occur in the roughly 120 validation repertoires. The authors enumerated over 150 TCR beta chains as linked to cytomegalovirus.

The V call is TRBV27, the J call TRBJ2-2; a possible D gene is TRBD2 (5 bases). The sequence was collected from a woman aged 18-29 years in good health and CMV-seropositive. The sample consisted of PBMCs. The CDR3 loop is CASSLGARDVESGELFF. DNA for the CDR3: TGTGCCAGCAGTTTAGGCGCCCGGGATGTCGAATCCGGGGAGCTGTTTTTT.